Following are 29 T cell receptor beta chains from one sample sequenced in a study of neurological immune-mediated disorders (dated by TCRdb to between 2019 and 2020). Libraries were constructed by 5' RACE. Sequencing was performed on an Illumina HiSeq 2500. TCRdb reanalyzed the raw reads on its own, using fastp at Q25 for trimming and MiXCR for clone calling, and kept in-frame beta chains. Identical CDR3 protein sequences are pooled into one entry, listed with their most common genes and DNA. The table for this sample lists some 49,000 distinct CDR3 sequences; about an eighth of them were counted only once. The ten largest clones take up 3.5% to 5% of the sample. Sample time point, as interpreted from the label and publication: longitudinal time-point 2. Sequencing was performed on PBMCs. These TCRs come from a male donor with HTLV-1-associated myelopathy (HAM/TSP).

This clonotype was seen ten or more times. The chain is built from TRBV5-1 and TRBJ1-1, with D hard to call. Germline V gene lookup returns CDR1 SGHRS and CDR2 YFSETQ. The CDR3 spans 16 residues. V gave up 0 bases and J gave up 4 bases, with 16 bases separating them. The CDR3 bases are TGCGCCAGCAGCTTGGGGTCTTGGGGAATTGGCACTGAAGCTTTCTTT. It specifies CASSLGSWGIGTEAFF.

This clonotype was seen repeatedly, ten times or more. The chain recombines TRBV20-1 with TRBJ1-4; D might be TRBD1 (6 bases). The CDR3 contains 16 residues. Germline V lookup: CDR1 DFQATT, CDR2 SNEGSKA (reference sequence). CDR3: CSFEKQGSATNEKLFF. Here the CDR3 DNA reads TGCAGCTTTGAAAAACAGGGAAGCGCGACTAATGAAAAACTGTTTTTT.

This clonotype has only one observation. Just one base apart from a much larger clone, this may be a read error. This chain connects TRBV28 to TRBJ1-5; unclear D gene. The germline gives CDR1 MDHEN, CDR2 SYDVKM. The CDR3 loop spans 13 amino acids. The CDR3 protein is CASSLALKQPQNF. Written as DNA, the CDR3 is TGTGCCAGCAGTTTAGCGCTAAAGCAGCCCCAGAATTTT.

As for this clonotype: Compared with germline, one end of the junction differs, possibly owing to a read error. The gene calls are TRBV20-1 and TRBJ1-5; 9 bases align to TRBD1. The germline V gene encodes CDR1 DFQATT and CDR2 SNEGSKA (reference sequence). The CDR3 sequence is 14 residues long. DNA of the CDR3: TGCAGTGATAGGGACAGGGTAAGCAATAAGCCCCAGCATTTT. Its protein is CSDRDRVSNKPQHF.

In this sample, this clonotype turned up many times. This sequence joins TRBV14 and TRBJ2-7; 9 bases map to TRBD1. Germline CDR1 SGHDN, CDR2 FVKESK. The trim removed 2 bases at V and 6 bases at J, leaving 8 bases unmatched. This CDR3 region has 15 residues. CDR3 sequence: CASSQHRGQGGEQYF. The CDR3 nucleotides are TGTGCCAGCAGCCAACACAGGGGGCAAGGCGGCGAGCAGTACTTC.

This clonotype appeared many times. V is TRBV27 and J is TRBJ1-5; no clear D gene. Germline lookup yields CDR1 MNHEY and CDR2 SMNVEV (reference sequence). The V end lost 0 bases, the J end lost 5 bases, and 5 bases lay between the germline ends. The CDR3 is made up of 13 amino acids. The CDR3 DNA is TGTGCCAGCAGTTTATCGTTACATCAGCCCCAGCATTTT. It translates to CASSLSLHQPQHF.

This clonotype was counted ten times or more. V gene TRBV27 combines with J gene TRBJ2-7; tentatively, D is TRBD1 (7 bases). Germline-derived CDR1 and CDR2 are MNHEY and SMNVEV (reference sequence). CDR3 length: 16 amino acids. V was cut by 4 bases and J by 7 bases, with 23 bases left in between. CDR3 sequence reads: CASSSTGDLRGWEQYF. CDR3 nucleotides: TGTGCCAGCAGTTCAACAGGGGACCTGCGGGGTTGGGAGCAGTACTTC.

This clonotype was counted only a few times. The genes are TRBV27 and TRBJ2-5; possible D gene TRBD2, 6 bases. Germline assignment: CDR1 MNHEY and CDR2 SMNVEV (reference sequence). The CDR3 consists of 14 residues. V lost 3 bases, J lost 4 bases, and 12 bases lay in between. The CDR3 spells CASSLQGGAETQYF. Written as DNA, the CDR3 is TGTGCCAGCAGTTTGCAGGGAGGTGCAGAGACCCAGTACTTC.

This clonotype is deemed medium-sized. V gene TRBV20-1 combines with J gene TRBJ1-3; D is unclear. CDR1 DFQATT and CDR2 SNEGSKA come from the germline V gene (reference sequence). The CDR3 contains 15 residues. Trimming pared 2 bases from V and 0 bases from J, leaving 11 bases between. The CDR3 region is CSARPRRSSGNTIYF. The CDR3 nucleotides are TGCAGTGCTAGACCTCGACGGAGCTCTGGAAACACCATATATTTT.

This clonotype has at least ten counts. The gene calls are TRBV5-1 and TRBJ2-7; a possible D gene is TRBD1 (6 bases). V was clipped by 2 bases and J by 7 bases, with 22 bases between them. Germline lookup yields CDR1 SGHRS and CDR2 YFSETQ. The CDR3 runs 16 residues. CDR3 sequence: CASSLLTGLPIGEQYF. The CDR3, as DNA: TGCGCCAGCAGCTTACTGACAGGCCTTCCTATCGGAGAGCAGTACTTC. Full variable domain (missing parts from reference TRBV5-1 and TRBJ2-7): KAGVTQTPRYLIKTRGQQVTLSCSPISGHRSVSWYQQTPGQGLQFLFEYFSETQRNKGNFPGRFSGRQFSNSRSEMNVSTLELGDSALYLCASSLLTGLPIGEQYFGPGTRLTVT.

This clonotype was counted at least ten times. The V gene is TRBV7-9, the J gene TRBJ2-7; possibly TRBD2 for D (6 bases). Germline CDR1 is SEHNR and CDR2 is FQNEAQ (reference sequence). This CDR3 contains 16 residues. Trimming left V 2 bases short and J 6 bases short, with 20 bases between. The CDR3 spells CASSLKGGTSRSEQYF. In DNA form, the CDR3 reads TGTGCCAGCAGCTTAAAAGGAGGGACCTCGCGTAGCGAGCAGTACTTC.

This clonotype showed up many times. The chain is built from TRBV25-1 and TRBJ1-6; D is perhaps TRBD1 (6 bases). CDR3 length: 14 amino acids. V lost 3 bases and J 7 bases, leaving 10 bases between the germline ends. CDR1 and CDR2 from the germline V gene are MGHDK and SYGVNS. The CDR3 is CASSDATGNSPLHF. The CDR3 DNA sequence: TGTGCCAGCAGTGATGCCACAGGGAATTCACCCCTCCACTTT. Using reference TRBV25-1 and TRBJ1-6 for the parts outside the CDR3, the full variable domain is EADIYQTPRYLVIGTGKKITLECSQTMGHDKMYWYQQDPGMELHLIHYSYGVNSTEKGDLSSESTVSRIRTEHFPLTLESARPSHTSQYLCASSDATGNSPLHFGNGTRLTVT.

Many counts were recorded for this clonotype. V gene TRBV7-2 combines with J gene TRBJ2-5; 7 bases fit TRBD2. After removal of 5 bases from V and 5 bases from J, the junction contained 11 bases not matched to a gene. Germline CDR1 SGHTA, CDR2 FQGNSA. The CDR3 is made up of 15 amino acids. The CDR3 nucleotides read TGTGCCAGCAGCCCCGTCGCCAGGGAGGGGGAGACCCAGTACTTC. Translating it yields CASSPVAREGETQYF.

This clonotype was recorded at least ten times. This chain links TRBV27 with TRBJ2-7; D ambiguous. With 2 bases removed from V and 2 bases from J, the gap between germline ends came to 7 bases. Germline V gives CDR1 MNHEY, CDR2 SMNVEV (reference sequence). The CDR3 loop spans 13 amino acids. The CDR3 spells CASSLRNTYEQYF. Here the CDR3 DNA reads TGTGCCAGCAGTTTAAGAAACACCTACGAGCAGTACTTC.

CDR3 DNA: TGTGCCAGCTCACCACCAGGCATTCACACCGGGGAGCTGTTTTTT. This sequence encodes CASSPPGIHTGELFF. The rearrangement links TRBV18 to TRBJ2-2; no clear D. Germline V CDR1 and CDR2: KGHSH, LQKENI. The CDR3 spans 15 residues. Trimming cost V 0 bases and J 3 bases, with 8 bases left between them.

Many counts were recorded for this clonotype. The chain joins TRBV2 to TRBJ2-6; 8 bases fit TRBD1. The CDR3 totals 17 residues. Germline CDR1 and CDR2: SNHLY and FYNNEI. Trimming removed 8 bases from V and 0 bases from J; junction bases left unmatched: 9. The CDR3 is CASGFGQGGSGANVLTF. DNA for the CDR3: TGTGCCAGCGGTTTTGGACAGGGAGGCTCTGGGGCCAACGTCCTGACTTTC.

Ten or more counts support this clonotype. The chain is built from TRBV5-6 and TRBJ2-5; no clear D gene. V was shortened by 0 bases and J by 5 bases, with 11 bases between the two germline ends. Germline V gives CDR1 SGHDT, CDR2 YYEEEE. This CDR3 has 14 amino acids. The CDR3 region has the DNA TGTGCCAGCAGCTTGGTTATTCTAGAGGAGACCCAGTACTTC. It yields the protein CASSLVILEETQYF.

Ten or more counts support this clonotype. The CDR3 spells CASSEITLAGTDTQYF. CDR3 DNA sequence: TGTGCCAGCAGTGAAATCACCCTAGCGGGGACAGATACGCAGTATTTT. The V gene is TRBV25-1, the J gene TRBJ2-3; 9 positions match TRBD2. Germline V CDR1 and CDR2: MGHDK, SYGVNS. CDR3 length equals 16 residues. Losses at the gene ends were 2 bases for V and 3 bases for J; bases not matched to a gene: 6.

In this sample, this clonotype turned up many times. The chain recombines TRBV5-5 with TRBJ2-5; D unresolved. Germline CDR1 SGHKS, CDR2 YYEKEE (reference sequence). This CDR3 is 12 amino acids long. Trimming cost V 0 bases and J 5 bases, with 5 bases left between them. CDR3 region: CASSLGQETQYF. DNA of the CDR3: TGTGCCAGCAGCTTGGGGCAGGAGACCCAGTACTTC.

This clonotype was recorded many times. V and J are TRBV20-1 and TRBJ2-1; D remains ambiguous. The CDR3 is 10 amino acids. Trimming took 3 bases from V and 10 from J, leaving 7 bases between them. Germline CDR1 is DFQATT and CDR2 is SNEGSKA (reference sequence). CDR3 in amino acids: CSARRNEQFF. CDR3 nucleotide sequence: TGCAGTGCTAGGCGCAACGAGCAGTTCTTC.

This clonotype showed up many times. The DNA of the CDR3 is TGCGCCAGCAGCTCTACTAGCGGTAGCACAGATACGCAGTATTTT. Translating it yields CASSSTSGSTDTQYF. This rearrangement joins TRBV5-1 to TRBJ2-3, with 8 nucleotides matching TRBD2. Per germline, CDR1 SGHRS and CDR2 YFSETQ. The CDR3 totals 15 residues. Germline trimming cut 3 bases from V and 0 bases from J; bases unmatched to any gene: 3. The variable domain in full, with the rest retrieved from reference TRBV5-1 and TRBJ2-3, is KAGVTQTPRYLIKTRGQQVTLSCSPISGHRSVSWYQQTPGQGLQFLFEYFSETQRNKGNFPGRFSGRQFSNSRSEMNVSTLELGDSALYLCASSSTSGSTDTQYFGPGTRLTVL.

This clonotype appeared a few times. The chain carries TRBV5-1 and TRBJ1-3; D gene unclear. The germline gives CDR1 SGHRS, CDR2 YFSETQ. The V and J ends lost 3 bases and 7 bases respectively, with 8 bases between them. CDR3 length equals 12 residues. In DNA form, the CDR3 reads TGCGCCAGCAGCTCAAACCGGAACACCATATATTTT. This codes for CASSSNRNTIYF. The entire variable domain, with the rest obtained from reference TRBV5-1 and TRBJ1-3, is as follows: KAGVTQTPRYLIKTRGQQVTLSCSPISGHRSVSWYQQTPGQGLQFLFEYFSETQRNKGNFPGRFSGRQFSNSRSEMNVSTLELGDSALYLCASSSNRNTIYFGEGSWLTVV.

There are many counts of this clonotype. CDR3 protein: CASSGQTYNEQFF. The DNA of the CDR3 is TGTGCCAGCAGCGGACAAACCTACAATGAGCAGTTCTTC. The chain couples TRBV11-2 to TRBJ2-1; maybe TRBD1 (5 bases). CDR1 SGHAT and CDR2 FQNNGV come from the germline V gene. The CDR3 totals 13 residues. Between the trimmed V and J ends, which lost 5 bases and 2 bases, there was a span of 7 bases.

This clonotype appeared many times. The rearrangement uses TRBV6-2 or TRBV6-3 and TRBJ1-2; D call uncertain. V lost 7 bases and J lost 4, with 13 bases in between. Germline loops: CDR1 MNHEY, CDR2 SVGEGT. CDR3 length equals 13 residues. CDR3 sequence reads: CASTLDRPYGYTF. The CDR3, as DNA: TGTGCCAGCACCCTGGACCGGCCCTATGGCTACACCTTC.

This clonotype was observed a few times. V is TRBV6-4 and J is TRBJ2-1, with TRBD2 matching 7 bases. V shed 3 bases, J shed 5 bases, and the junction held 7 bases outside the gene matches. The CDR3 spans 15 residues. Germline loops: CDR1 MRHNA, CDR2 SNTAGT. CDR3 in amino acids: CASSEGAGTNNEQFF. The CDR3 DNA follows: TGTGCCAGCAGTGAGGGAGCGGGGACTAACAATGAGCAGTTCTTC.

This clonotype is a singleton in its sample. The junction departs from the called germline gene at one end, perhaps through a read error. The V and J genes are TRBV7-2 and TRBJ2-5, with TRBD1 matching over 10 bases. Looked up from germline, CDR1 is SGHTA and CDR2 is FQGNSA. The CDR3 loop spans 15 amino acids. Here the CDR3 DNA reads TGTGCAAGCAGCTCCGGGACAGGGGATGGGGAGACCCAGTACTTC. This gives the protein CASSSGTGDGETQYF.

In its sample, this clonotype was seen many times. The chain has TRBV5-1 and TRBJ2-1, with D perhaps matching TRBD1 (5 bases). Trimming cost V 0 bases and J 3 bases, with 10 bases left between them. Germline V CDR1 and CDR2: SGHRS, YFSETQ. The CDR3 is 15 amino acids. DNA for the CDR3: TGCGCCAGCAGCTTGGCTCAGGGCGGCTACAATGAGCAGTTCTTC. Translation gives CASSLAQGGYNEQFF.

This clonotype was seen only a few times. The chain uses TRBV12-3 or TRBV12-4 and TRBJ2-1; TRBD1 is a possible D gene (5 bases). V dropped 7 bases and J dropped 0 bases, with 13 bases sitting between them. The CDR3 has 15 residues. The CDR3 region has the DNA TGTGCCAGCACCCCAGAGGACATCTCCTACAATGAGCAGTTCTTC. This sequence encodes CASTPEDISYNEQFF.

In this sample, this clonotype turned up many times. This chain uses TRBV20-1 with TRBJ1-1; D is unclear. The germline V gene encodes CDR1 DFQATT and CDR2 SNEGSKA (reference sequence). The CDR3 has 15 amino acids. Trimming took 3 bases from V and 2 from J, leaving 16 bases between them. CDR3 bases: TGCAGTGCTAGCCGAACTAGGTCAACTAACACTGAAGCTTTCTTT. Translation: CSASRTRSTNTEAFF.